These 12 T cell receptor beta chains originate from one sample sequenced in a study of regulatory T cells in long-lasting Graves disease (TCRdb year 2021). The time point label, as the study defines it: persistent/refractory GD, antithyroid drugs over 5 years with positive TRAb. For both TCR sequencing and RNA sequencing, RNA was extracted from PBMCs using TRIzol. The method was multiplex PCR. Sequencing was carried out with an Illumina HiSeq 4000. CDR3 regions were amplified by Arm-PCR with iRepertoire HTBI primers to construct TCR beta libraries. TCRdb cleaned the public reads at Q25 with fastp, built clones with MiXCR and kept in-frame beta chains. Here each entry gathers all rows of one CDR3 protein and keeps the most common genes and DNA. The sample records about 470,000 distinct CDR3 sequences, around a fifth of which are singletons. The ten top clones hold around 7% of the sample. The source was peripheral blood mononuclear cells (PBMCs), collected when the disease was refractory, from a patient treated with antithyroid drugs. These receptors originate from a female donor with Graves disease.

This clonotype has only a few counts. The CDR3 DNA reads TGTGCCAGCAGCCCCTCAGGGAGGGTGGCTGAAGCTTTCTTT. Translation gives CASSPSGRVAEAFF. The chain has TRBV16 and TRBJ1-1; D is possibly TRBD1 (5 bases). CDR3 size: 14 residues. V lost 4 bases, J lost 6 bases, and 15 bases lay in between. Germline assignment: CDR1 KGHSY and CDR2 FQNENV. The full variable domain, its missing parts supplied by reference TRBV16 and TRBJ1-1, is GEEVAQTPKHLVRGEGQKAKLYCAPIKGHSYVFWYQQVLKNEFKFLISFQNENVFDETGMPKERFSAKCLPNSPCSLEIQATKLEDSAVYFCASSPSGRVAEAFFGQGTRLTVV.

V is TRBV27 and J is TRBJ1-6; the D is unclear. This CDR3 comprises 16 residues. The germline gives CDR1 MNHEY, CDR2 SMNVEV (reference sequence). Trimming shortened V by 5 bases and J by 4 bases, and 15 bases separated the two germline ends. The DNA of the CDR3 is TGTGCCAGCAGTCCGCCCCCGGTTTTGTATAATTCACCCCTCCACTTT. Amino acid sequence: CASSPPPVLYNSPLHF.

This clonotype was observed at least ten times. The chain has TRBV6-4 and TRBJ2-1, with D possibly TRBD1 on 5 matching bases. This CDR3 has 15 residues. Germline CDR1 is MRHNA and CDR2 is SNTAGT. V was clipped by 5 bases and J by 0 bases, with 11 bases between them. CDR3 in DNA: TGTGCCAGCAGTTCCACAGGTGGCTCCTACAATGAGCAGTTCTTC. It yields the protein CASSSTGGSYNEQFF.

This clonotype was seen at least ten times. The genes are TRBV11-2 and TRBJ2-2; possibly TRBD2 for D (6 bases). V lost 2 bases and J lost 6, with 7 bases in between. Germline CDR1 SGHAT, CDR2 FQNNGV. The CDR3 sequence is 13 residues long. The CDR3 region is CASSLRRAGELFF. CDR3 coding DNA: TGTGCCAGCAGCTTACGGAGGGCCGGGGAGCTGTTTTTT.

The chain has TRBV4-2 and TRBJ1-2, with 9 nucleotides matching TRBD1. The CDR3 sequence is 13 residues long. Germline CDR1 is LGHNA and CDR2 is YNFKEQ. With 6 bases clipped from V and 9 bases from J, the junction kept 8 bases outside the gene matches. Here the CDR3 DNA reads TGTGCCAGCAGACCCACAGGGGGCAGTAGCTACACCTTC. This codes for CASRPTGGSSYTF.

V and J are TRBV3-1 and TRBJ1-5; D unresolved. The CDR3 has 15 residues. The germline CDR1 and CDR2 sequences are LGHDT and YNNKEL (reference sequence). V was shortened by 0 bases and J by 2 bases, with 8 bases between the two germline ends. The CDR3 protein is CASSQEGGRNQPQHF. Written as DNA, the CDR3 is TGTGCCAGCAGCCAAGAGGGAGGTCGCAATCAGCCCCAGCATTTT.

The chain couples TRBV29-1 to TRBJ2-7, with 8 positions matching TRBD2. The CDR3 runs 12 residues. Germline CDR1 SQVTM, CDR2 ANQGSEA. After removal of 4 bases from V and 2 bases from J, the junction contained 1 base not matched to a gene. In DNA form, the CDR3 reads TGCAGCGTTGGAGCGGGAGCCTACGAGCAGTACTTC. It encodes CSVGAGAYEQYF.

This clonotype has ten or more counts. The chain has TRBV2 and TRBJ1-1; 8 bases are a match to TRBD1. Looked up from germline, CDR1 is SNHLY and CDR2 is FYNNEI. The CDR3 is 15 amino acids. V shed 8 bases and J 0 bases; nucleotides not matched to a gene: 8. The CDR3 sequence is CASLQGRGLNTEAFF. CDR3 bases: TGTGCCAGCCTACAAGGCAGGGGGCTGAACACTGAAGCTTTCTTT.

The CDR3 coding sequence is TGTGCCAGCAGAACTACGGGCGGGAGGGCCAATGAGCAGTTCTTC. It codes for CASRTTGGRANEQFF. The rearrangement links TRBV7-2 to TRBJ2-1; the match to TRBD2 covers 9 bases. The CDR3 covers 15 residues. The germline gives CDR1 SGHTA, CDR2 FQGNSA. The V gene end was trimmed by 6 bases and the J gene end by 6 bases; junction bases not matched to a gene: 9.

This clonotype was seen more than once but under ten times. The V gene is TRBV29-1, the J gene TRBJ1-6, with D unclear. Trimming took off 4 bases at V and 6 bases at J, with 10 bases between the two ends. CDR1 is SQVTM, CDR2 ANQGSEA, per germline. The CDR3 length is 13 residues. CDR3 coding DNA: TGCAGCGTTGGTGAGGACGGTAATTCACCCCTCCACTTT. As protein: CSVGEDGNSPLHF.

At least ten counts were recorded for this clonotype. This chain joins TRBV12-3 or TRBV12-4 and TRBJ2-7; 8 bases map to TRBD1. The length of the CDR3 is 14 residues. V was clipped by 4 bases and J by 0 bases; unmatched bases: 2. The CDR3: CASSWTGISYEQYF. Here the CDR3 DNA reads TGTGCCAGCAGTTGGACAGGGATCTCCTACGAGCAGTACTTC.

This clonotype was recorded many times. V gene TRBV10-3 combines with J gene TRBJ2-7; D might be TRBD1 (6 bases). Germline CDR1 is ENHRY and CDR2 is SYGVKD. CDR3 length: 17 residues. V was clipped by 2 bases and J by 0 bases, with 17 bases between them. CDR3 protein: CAISELIQGKSSYEQYF. The CDR3 bases are TGTGCCATCAGTGAGCTGATACAGGGTAAGAGCTCCTACGAGCAGTACTTC.